The sequence of this T cell receptor beta chain was determined in a study of OX40 agonist ivuxolimab in advanced cancers. About the full investigation: Ivuxolimab was a fully human IgG2 agonistic monoclonal antibody targeting the costimulatory receptor OX40 (CD134). In the dose-escalation cohort, over 65% of patients were male, and the mean age was roughly 60 years, with a range of roughly 20 to 85. The purpose of peripheral TCRbeta sequencing was to test whether ivuxolimab changed TCR sequence diversity and led to clonal T-cell expansion. Patients were allowed to have had prior anti-PD-1, anti-PD-L1 or anti-CTLA-4 therapy, and 40% of the dose-escalation patients had been treated with checkpoint inhibitors. Intravenous ivuxolimab was administered to patients every 2 weeks at six dose levels: 0.01, 0.1, 0.3, 1.5, 3 and 10 mg/kg. Partial responses were achieved by three dose-escalation patients, of whom one had hepatocellular carcinoma and two had cutaneous melanoma. Of the roughly 52 patients in dose escalation, around 19 had hepatocellular carcinoma, approximately 15 had melanoma, 9 had renal cell carcinoma and 9 had head and neck cancer. The paper describes the monotherapy dose-escalation part (N ≈ 49 patients) of the phase I trial of ivuxolimab. What the work shows at the level of the full study, not this receptor alone: The antigen specificity of the clonally expanded peripheral T cells was not determined. Low levels of normalized T-cell clonal expansion were also seen in some nonresponding patients. At doses from 0.1 to 3.0 mg/kg, clonal expansion was seen in both CD4+ and CD8+ blood T cells between baseline and week 6. After ivuxolimab, expanded clones were on average more numerous among CD8+ T cells than among CD4+ T cells. In the 0.1-3.0 mg/kg groups, partial responders were among the patients with the lowest normalized peripheral clonal expansion, particularly in CD8+ T cells.

The germline V gene (reference sequence) provides CDR1 MNHNY and CDR2 SVGAGI. Including cysteine and phenylalanine, the CDR3 has 13 amino acids. The DNA shown is the 39-base CDR3, in frame from base 1. As for this clone: Its antigen has not been determined. One end of the junction fails to match germline, which may point to a read error.

To sequence the TCRbeta CDR3 region, genomic DNA was isolated from the sorted cells. The immunoSEQ Assay was used to sequence the TCRbeta CDR3 regions. TCRdb carries this immuneACCESS record with in-frame sequences only. Its versions omit some clonotypes, under half of them owing to an unresolved V gene in the studies checked, with the rest unexplained. This sample has tens of thousands of clones in its table, and 85% of those were observed once. The top ten hold 17% of the sample. Patients with a history of autoimmune disease or receiving systemic immunosuppression were excluded from the trial. Peripheral blood for TCR sequencing was drawn from every dose cohort at baseline, at cycle 4 day 1 and at cycle 7 day 1. Samples came from an open-label, multicenter, first-in-human phase I dose-escalation trial of ivuxolimab. Adults with locally advanced or metastatic head and neck squamous cell, hepatocellular, melanoma or renal cell carcinoma were enrolled in the trial. Before TCR sequencing, CD4+ and CD8+ T cells were separately sorted from peripheral blood.

This TCR was recovered from an adult with an advanced solid tumor such as melanoma, head and neck, liver or kidney cancer. The rearranged segments are TRBV6-6 and TRBJ1-1; the D segment could be TRBD1, given 5 matching bases. This sample comprised CD4+ or CD8+ T cells sorted from blood, obtained in a trial of the OX40 agonist ivuxolimab. The nucleotide sequence is TGTGCCAGCAGTGACTCTTACAGGTATCAAGCTTTCTTT. Its amino acids are CASSDSYRYQAFF.